These 10 T cell receptor beta chains came from one sample sequenced in a study of shared clonotypes between healthy human individuals. Clones were sequenced by immunoSEQ multiplex PCR, and TCRdb holds only the in-frame ones, with some missing. The table records 850,000 to 1,200,000 clones, 65% to 80% of them present only once. The sequenced material came from memory CD4+ T cells sorted from blood. Subset noted: CD45RA-negative fraction. The receptors were sampled from a man aged 18 to 29 in good health.

The sample holds a few counts of this clone. V is TRBV30 and J is TRBJ2-2; D unclear. The germline V gene has CDR1 GTSNPN and CDR2 SVGIG (reference sequence). CDR3 size: 13 residues. V was cut by 3 bases and J by 6 bases, with 11 bases left in between. The CDR3 protein is CAWRRGVAGELFF. Written as DNA, the CDR3 is TGTGCCTGGAGGAGAGGCGTAGCCGGGGAGCTGTTTTTT.

The J gene is TRBJ2-5, the V gene TRBV6-5, with D possibly TRBD1 on 5 matching bases. The CDR3 spans 13 residues. Trimming shortened V by 5 bases and J by 6 bases, and 13 bases separated the two germline ends. CDR1 is MNHEY and CDR2 is SVGAGI in the germline V gene. DNA for the CDR3: TGTGCCAGCAGTCAGGGAATCTATCAGACCCAGTACTTC. Its protein product is CASSQGIYQTQYF.

This rearrangement joins TRBV28 to TRBJ2-3; D is possibly TRBD2 (5 bases). CDR1 MDHEN and CDR2 SYDVKM come from the germline V gene. The CDR3 covers 14 residues. V was clipped by 5 bases and J by 1 base, with 10 bases between them. In nucleotides, the CDR3 is TGTGCCAGCAGTCCCCCCGGGGGCACAGATACGCAGTATTTT. Protein sequence: CASSPPGGTDTQYF.

This clone was observed a few times. Other DNA sequences in this sample translate to the same CDR3. This sequence joins TRBV30 and TRBJ1-1, with no clear D. Germline V CDR1 and CDR2: GTSNPN, SVGIG (reference sequence). The V end was cut by 5 bases, the J end by 0 bases, with 4 bases between. The CDR3 covers 11 residues. CDR3 loop: CAWGLNTEAFF. For the CDR3, the DNA is TGTGCCTGGGGTTTGAACACTGAAGCTTTCTTT. Full variable domain (outside the CDR3, taken from reference TRBV30 and TRBJ1-1): SQTIHQWPATLVQPVGSPLSLECTVEGTSNPNLYWYRQAAGRGLQLLFYSVGIGQISSEVPQNLSASRPQDRQFILSSKKLLLSDSGFYLCAWGLNTEAFFGQGTRLTVV.

This chain links TRBV5-1 with TRBJ1-6; a possible D gene is TRBD1 (6 bases). V dropped 0 bases and J dropped 5 bases, with 12 bases sitting between them. There are 16 residues in the CDR3. Germline loops: CDR1 SGHRS, CDR2 YFSETQ. The DNA of the CDR3 is TGCGCCAGCAGCTTGGGGGCGGGGGCAGATAATTCACCCCTCCACTTT. This translates into CASSLGAGADNSPLHF.

This clone was seen more than once but under ten times. Written as DNA, the CDR3 is TGTGCTAGTTCCCCCGGGACTAGCGGGACCACAGATACGCAGTATTTT. This translates into CASSPGTSGTTDTQYF. This sequence joins TRBV12-5 and TRBJ2-3; 13 bases match TRBD2. There are 16 residues in the CDR3. The J segment lost 2 bases and the V segment lost 8 bases, leaving 7 bases of the junction unmatched. Germline-derived CDR1 and CDR2 are LGHNT and FRNRAP.

The chain combines TRBV9 with TRBJ1-4, with a weak D call TRBD1 (5 bases). This CDR3 contains 15 residues. Trimming removed 2 bases at V and 4 bases at J, with 12 bases between. Germline V gives CDR1 SGDLS, CDR2 YYNGEE. The CDR3 reads CASSVMGLSNEKLFF. In DNA, the CDR3 is TGTGCCAGCAGCGTCATGGGACTGAGTAATGAAAAACTGTTTTTT.

This clone was counted once. The chain joins TRBV7-9 to TRBJ2-2, with a weak D call TRBD1 (6 bases). Trimming removed 4 bases from V and 7 bases from J, with 19 bases in between. This CDR3 contains 16 residues. Germline V lookup: CDR1 SEHNR, CDR2 FQNEAQ (reference sequence). In nucleotides, the CDR3 is TGTGCCAGCAGCTCCAAAGATGAAGGGGGAGTCGGGGAGCTGTTTTTT. Its protein is CASSSKDEGGVGELFF.

The rearrangement uses TRBV6-1 and TRBJ2-1; unclear D gene. The V and J ends lost 10 bases and 7 bases respectively, with 11 bases between them. The CDR3 totals 11 residues. In germline, CDR1 is MNHNS, CDR2 SASEGT. The CDR3 nucleotides are TGTGCCACCCAATCAGGAAATGAGCAGTTCTTC. Translated: CATQSGNEQFF.

The chain links TRBV7-8 to TRBJ1-1, with a weak D call TRBD1 (6 bases). V was trimmed by 5 bases and J by 0 bases, leaving 13 bases between them. This CDR3 comprises 15 residues. Germline assignment: CDR1 SGHVS and CDR2 FQNEAQ. The CDR3 region has the DNA TGTGCCAGCAGCCCTAGGGACAAGATGAACACTGAAGCTTTCTTT. Translated: CASSPRDKMNTEAFF.